A single sample gave rise to the 8 T cell receptor beta chains below, sequenced in a study of graft-versus-host responses after intestinal transplantation. Some clones are missing from TCRdb's copy, which holds only in-frame ones; the method was immunoSEQ multiplex PCR. The sample yields about 92,000 clones, around nine tenths seen once. Antigens for these TCRs are unknown. Sequencing used unstimulated CD8+ T cells sorted from spleen or lymph node cells, obtained before intestinal transplant. These receptors came from a human donor who received an intestinal transplant.

DNA for the CDR3: TGTGCCAGCAGCTTTTATGGCTACGGGGAGCTGTTTTTT. Amino acid sequence: CASSFYGYGELFF. This chain links TRBV7-9 with TRBJ2-2; D not certain. The CDR3 sequence is 13 residues long. V lost 3 bases, J lost 7 bases, and 9 bases lay in between. Looked up from germline, CDR1 is SEHNR and CDR2 is FQNEAQ (reference sequence).

This sequence joins TRBV13 and TRBJ1-2; weak D call: TRBD1 (5 bases). Germline V gene data show CDR1 as PRHDT and CDR2 as FYEKMQ (reference sequence). V dropped 1 base and J dropped 7 bases, with 13 bases sitting between them. CDR3 size: 14 residues. DNA of the CDR3: TGTGCCAGCAGCTTAGAAGCAGGGCGAGGTGGCTACACCTTC. Amino acids: CASSLEAGRGGYTF.

J is TRBJ2-5 and V is TRBV29-1; D is uncertain. This CDR3 region has 13 residues. Germline-derived CDR1 and CDR2 are SQVTM and ANQGSEA. Trimming removed 4 bases at V and 5 bases at J, with 14 bases between. CDR3: CSVVDSPRETQYF. The CDR3 nucleotides read TGCAGCGTTGTAGACTCACCTAGGGAGACCCAGTACTTC.

The chain carries TRBV13 and TRBJ2-1; TRBD2 agrees at 14 bases. The CDR3 runs 16 residues. The germline V gene has CDR1 PRHDT and CDR2 FYEKMQ (reference sequence). The J segment lost 8 bases and the V segment lost 5 bases, leaving 8 bases of the junction unmatched. The CDR3 nucleotides read TGTGCCAGCAGCGGGGGACTAGCGGGAGAAAAATATGAGCAGTTCTTC. It is translated as CASSGGLAGEKYEQFF.

The gene calls are TRBV5-1 and TRBJ1-2; D perhaps matches TRBD1 (6 bases). Germline CDR1 is SGHRS and CDR2 is YFSETQ. The CDR3 loop spans 15 amino acids. Trimming removed 5 bases at V and 3 bases at J, with 17 bases between. In nucleotides, the CDR3 is TGCGCCAGCAGGTTTCTTACAGGGACCGACTATGGCTACACCTTC. Its translation: CASRFLTGTDYGYTF.

V is TRBV13 and J is TRBJ2-1; D may be TRBD1 or TRBD2 (5 bases each). Germline loops: CDR1 PRHDT, CDR2 FYEKMQ (reference sequence). Trimming pared 0 bases from V and 3 bases from J, leaving 12 bases between. This CDR3 has 16 residues. The CDR3 protein is CASSLGRGLFYNEQFF. CDR3 sequence (DNA): TGTGCCAGCAGCTTAGGCCGGGGCCTATTCTACAATGAGCAGTTCTTC.

The chain recombines TRBV19 with TRBJ2-1; weak D call: TRBD1 (6 bases). This CDR3 contains 15 residues. The V end was cut by 1 base, the J end by 11 bases, with 18 bases between. CDR1 LNHDA and CDR2 SQIVND come from the germline V gene (reference sequence). The CDR3 protein is CASSIGQARNRKQFF. CDR3 coding DNA: TGTGCCAGTAGTATAGGACAGGCAAGGAACAGAAAGCAGTTCTTC.

This clone has at least ten counts. The chain is built from TRBV6-4 and TRBJ2-1, with 9 bases identical to TRBD2. With 2 bases clipped from V and 4 bases from J, the junction kept 3 bases outside the gene matches. The CDR3 has 15 residues. Germline CDR1 and CDR2: MRHNA and SNTAGT. Written as DNA, the CDR3 is TGTGCCAGCAGTGACGAAGCGGGAGGTTACAATGAGCAGTTCTTC. Encoded protein: CASSDEAGGYNEQFF.